Below are 23 T cell receptor beta chains sequenced from a single sample in a study of blood T cell repertoires in COVID-19. The repertoire was sequenced with immunoSEQ multiplex PCR; TCRdb's copy has only in-frame clones and lacks some. This table holds 200,000 to 300,000 clones, approximately 90% found once. The sequenced sample consisted of PBMCs or T cells enriched from blood (not recorded which). The receptor source for this set is a woman in her thirties who had recovered from COVID-19.

The rearrangement links TRBV5-6 to TRBJ1-5, with D possibly matching TRBD1 (6 bases). The CDR3 consists of 15 residues. Between the trimmed V and J ends, which lost 6 bases and 2 bases, there was a span of 15 bases. Germline V gives CDR1 SGHDT, CDR2 YYEEEE. The CDR3 coding sequence is TGTGCCAGCATCCGGCGGGGGGCCGGCAATCAGCCCCAGCATTTT. This translates into CASIRRGAGNQPQHF. Full variable domain (missing parts from reference TRBV5-6 and TRBJ1-5): DAGVTQSPTHLIKTRGQQVTLRCSPKSGHDTVSWYQQALGQGPQFIFQYYEEEERQRGNFPDRFSGHQFPNYSSELNVNALLLGDSALYLCASIRRGAGNQPQHFGDGTRLSIL.

The chain uses TRBV7-9 and TRBJ2-6; D remains ambiguous. Trimming took off 2 bases at V and 0 bases at J, with 14 bases between the two ends. This CDR3 has 18 residues. Per the germline V gene, CDR1 is SEHNR and CDR2 is FQNEAQ (reference sequence). The CDR3 protein is CASSLWLVWSSGANVLTF. Written as DNA, the CDR3 is TGTGCCAGCAGCTTATGGTTGGTCTGGAGCTCTGGGGCCAACGTCCTGACTTTC.

The J gene is TRBJ1-3, the V gene TRBV6-5; 7 bases match TRBD1. The length of the CDR3 is 15 residues. CDR1 and CDR2 (germline): MNHEY, SVGAGI. V shed 2 bases and J 0 bases; nucleotides not matched to a gene: 1. The CDR3 reads CASSYGDSSGNTIYF. For the CDR3, the DNA is TGTGCCAGCAGTTACGGGGACAGCTCTGGAAACACCATATATTTT.

The rearrangement joins TRBV11-2 to TRBJ1-4; D ambiguous. Germline CDR1 reads SGHAT; CDR2 reads FQNNGV. The V end was cut by 2 bases, the J end by 6 bases, with 13 bases between. The CDR3 runs to 15 residues. DNA of the CDR3: TGTGCCAGCAGCTTATCGGGTTTCCCGGATGAAAAACTGTTTTTT. This codes for CASSLSGFPDEKLFF.

This chain joins TRBV7-9 and TRBJ2-3, with 8 bases identical to TRBD2. The germline gives CDR1 SEHNR, CDR2 FQNEAQ (reference sequence). Trimming took 8 bases from V and 5 from J; bases not matched to a gene: 6. The CDR3 contains 13 residues. Here the CDR3 reads CASRLALRDTQYF. The CDR3 DNA reads TGTGCCAGCCGACTAGCGCTACGAGATACGCAGTATTTT.

There are a few counts of this clone. The J gene is TRBJ1-3, the V gene TRBV7-6; D remains ambiguous. V lost 3 bases and J lost 0, with 18 bases in between. Germline CDR1 SGHVS, CDR2 FNYEAQ. The CDR3 is made up of 18 amino acids. The CDR3 nucleotides are TGTGCCAGCAGCTTTTCCCTCCCCGGCAGGAACTCTGGAAACACCATATATTTT. Amino acid sequence: CASSFSLPGRNSGNTIYF.

The rearrangement uses TRBV28 and TRBJ2-5, with a possible D match to TRBD2 (6 bases). This CDR3 is built from 16 residues. Trimming removed 2 bases at V and 5 bases at J, with 18 bases between. Germline V CDR1 and CDR2: MDHEN, SYDVKM. In DNA, the CDR3 is TGTGCCAGCAGTTTAGACGGAGGGGAGTGGCTTGAGACCCAGTACTTC. Its protein product is CASSLDGGEWLETQYF. The complete variable domain, with remaining parts taken from reference TRBV28 and TRBJ2-5, reads DVKVTQSSRYLVKRTGEKVFLECVQDMDHENMFWYRQDPGLGLRLIYFSYDVKMKEKGDIPEGYSVSREKKERFSLILESASTNQTSMYLCASSLDGGEWLETQYFGPGTRLLVL.

The chain combines TRBV9 with TRBJ1-2; 8 bases agree with TRBD1. CDR1 SGDLS and CDR2 YYNGEE come from the germline V gene. The CDR3 contains 16 residues. The trim removed 3 bases at V and 4 bases at J, leaving 11 bases unmatched. The CDR3 nucleotides are TGTGCCAGCAGCGCCCAGCCACTGGACAGGGTCTATGGCTACACCTTC. Translated, it gives CASSAQPLDRVYGYTF.

The chain combines TRBV7-9 with TRBJ1-1; TRBD1 might be the D (6 bases). The germline gives CDR1 SEHNR, CDR2 FQNEAQ (reference sequence). Between the trimmed V and J ends, which lost 5 bases and 1 base, there was a span of 8 bases. This CDR3 comprises 13 residues. CDR3 protein: CASSADRNTEAFF. CDR3 coding DNA: TGTGCCAGCAGCGCGGACAGGAACACTGAAGCTTTCTTT. The full variable domain, completed using reference TRBV7-9 and TRBJ1-1, is DTGVSQNPRHKITKRGQNVTFRCDPISEHNRLYWYRQTLGQGPEFLTYFQNEAQLEKSRLLSDRFSAERPKGSFSTLEIQRTEQGDSAMYLCASSADRNTEAFFGQGTRLTVV.

Remarks on this clone: This specimen includes other DNA sequences encoding the same CDR3. The CDR3 sequence: CASSLTANTEAFF. The CDR3 region has the DNA TGCGCCAGCAGCTTAACAGCGAACACTGAAGCTTTCTTT. This rearrangement joins TRBV5-1 to TRBJ1-1; D is unresolved. This CDR3 is 13 amino acids long. Germline V gene data show CDR1 as SGHRS and CDR2 as YFSETQ. V lost 2 bases and J 1 base, leaving 6 bases between the germline ends.

The rearrangement uses TRBV28 and TRBJ1-1, with 8 bases fitting TRBD1. CDR1 and CDR2 (germline): MDHEN, SYDVKM. This CDR3 has 12 amino acids. Losses at the gene ends were 6 bases for V and 11 bases for J; bases not matched to a gene: 8. CDR3 in DNA: TGTGCCAGCAGACAGGGGGGATACGGGGCTTTCTTT. Amino acid sequence: CASRQGGYGAFF.

The chain employs TRBV9 and TRBJ2-5, with a possible D match to TRBD1 (5 bases). The germline V and J ends were trimmed by 0 bases and 5 bases, with 14 bases remaining between them. Germline V gene lookup returns CDR1 SGDLS and CDR2 YYNGEE. CDR3 size: 15 residues. CDR3 sequence reads: CASSVAPRGRETQYF. The CDR3 DNA reads TGTGCCAGCAGCGTAGCCCCTAGGGGTCGGGAGACCCAGTACTTC.

This sequence joins TRBV27 and TRBJ1-2; TRBD1 matches 9 bases. V shed 6 bases and J 5 bases; nucleotides not matched to a gene: 4. CDR3 length: 13 residues. The V gene's germline CDR1 is MNHEY and CDR2 SMNVEV (reference sequence). The CDR3 sequence is CASSRDRAYGYTF. The CDR3 DNA is TGTGCCAGCAGCCGGGACAGGGCTTATGGCTACACCTTC.

The V and J genes are TRBV30 and TRBJ2-3, with TRBD2 identical over 11 bases. The CDR3 contains 15 residues. The ends lost 4 bases at V and 5 bases at J; junction bases unmatched: 8. Germline V gene data show CDR1 as GTSNPN and CDR2 as SVGIG (reference sequence). The CDR3 loop is CAWTVAGGIGDTQYF. Here the CDR3 DNA reads TGTGCCTGGACCGTAGCGGGAGGGATTGGAGATACGCAGTATTTT.

The chain recombines TRBV27 with TRBJ1-4; D may be TRBD1 (5 bases). The V end was cut by 4 bases, the J end by 4 bases, with 10 bases between. The CDR3 runs 14 residues. Germline CDR1 and CDR2: MNHEY and SMNVEV (reference sequence). The CDR3 loop reads CASSSFRDNEKLFF. Written as DNA, the CDR3 is TGTGCCAGCAGTTCGTTCAGGGATAATGAAAAACTGTTTTTT.

CDR3 protein: CASSQETSTYNEQFF. The CDR3 bases are TGCGCCAGCAGCCAGGAGACTAGCACTTACAATGAGCAGTTCTTC. The chain carries TRBV4-3 and TRBJ2-1; 7 nucleotides line up with TRBD2. CDR1 is LGHNA and CDR2 is YSLEER in the germline V gene. Losses at the gene ends were 3 bases for V and 4 bases for J; bases not matched to a gene: 6. This CDR3 is 15 amino acids long.

This chain connects TRBV2 to TRBJ1-2; TRBD1 is a possible D gene (6 bases). From germline, CDR1 is SNHLY and CDR2 FYNNEI. This CDR3 comprises 14 residues. Between the trimmed V and J ends, which lost 7 bases and 2 bases, there was a span of 14 bases. CDR3 region: CASTRHTGNYGYTF. CDR3 sequence (DNA): TGTGCCAGCACCCGTCATACAGGGAACTATGGCTACACCTTC.

The chain joins TRBV30 to TRBJ1-2, with no clear D. The V gene lost 0 bases and the J gene lost 1 base, with 3 bases spanning the gap. Germline CDR1 and CDR2: GTSNPN and SVGIG (reference sequence). The CDR3 spans 12 residues. The CDR3 here is CAWSVSNYGYTF. The CDR3 bases are TGTGCCTGGAGTGTTAGTAACTATGGCTACACCTTC.

The rearrangement uses TRBV4-3 and TRBJ1-2, with no clear D. Germline V gene data show CDR1 as LGHNA and CDR2 as YSLEER. The CDR3 is made up of 17 amino acids. The V gene lost 0 bases and the J gene lost 2 bases, with 16 bases spanning the gap. CDR3 sequence reads: CASSQDWAAAGNYGYTF. CDR3 nucleotide sequence: TGCGCCAGCAGCCAAGATTGGGCAGCCGCTGGGAACTATGGCTACACCTTC.

The chain recombines TRBV28 with TRBJ1-4; 9 bases agree with TRBD1. V gave up 6 bases and J gave up 0 bases; unmatched junction bases: 17. In germline, CDR1 is MDHEN, CDR2 SYDVKM. This CDR3 has 20 residues. The CDR3 region is CASRPYQQGAYPTTNEKLFF. The CDR3 region has the DNA TGTGCCAGCAGACCATACCAACAGGGGGCCTATCCTACAACTAATGAAAAACTGTTTTTT.

The chain carries TRBV4-3 and TRBJ1-4; the D gene is possibly TRBD1 (5 bases). The CDR3 has 16 residues. V dropped 0 bases and J dropped 7 bases, with 15 bases sitting between them. Germline loops: CDR1 LGHNA, CDR2 YSLEER. The CDR3 coding sequence is TGCGCCAGCAGCCAAGATATAGAGGCAGGGCTTGAAAAACTGTTTTTT. This translates into CASSQDIEAGLEKLFF.

The chain combines TRBV19 with TRBJ1-5; D is ambiguous. Deletions cut 6 bases from V and 3 bases from J, with 18 bases between. This CDR3 spans 16 amino acids. Germline assignment: CDR1 LNHDA and CDR2 SQIVND (reference sequence). The CDR3 DNA reads TGTGCCAGTAGGTTCACAGAGTATGATATCAATCAGCCCCAGCATTTT. Its translation: CASRFTEYDINQPQHF.

The count of this clone is one. The gene calls are TRBV28 and TRBJ1-2, with TRBD1 identical over 11 bases. V was pared by 4 bases and J by 7 bases, with 5 bases of the junction left unmatched. The CDR3 has 14 residues. Germline CDR1 MDHEN, CDR2 SYDVKM. The CDR3 region has the DNA TGTGCCAGCAGTTCAGGACAGGGGGCGGGTGGCTACACCTTC. Its translation: CASSSGQGAGGYTF.